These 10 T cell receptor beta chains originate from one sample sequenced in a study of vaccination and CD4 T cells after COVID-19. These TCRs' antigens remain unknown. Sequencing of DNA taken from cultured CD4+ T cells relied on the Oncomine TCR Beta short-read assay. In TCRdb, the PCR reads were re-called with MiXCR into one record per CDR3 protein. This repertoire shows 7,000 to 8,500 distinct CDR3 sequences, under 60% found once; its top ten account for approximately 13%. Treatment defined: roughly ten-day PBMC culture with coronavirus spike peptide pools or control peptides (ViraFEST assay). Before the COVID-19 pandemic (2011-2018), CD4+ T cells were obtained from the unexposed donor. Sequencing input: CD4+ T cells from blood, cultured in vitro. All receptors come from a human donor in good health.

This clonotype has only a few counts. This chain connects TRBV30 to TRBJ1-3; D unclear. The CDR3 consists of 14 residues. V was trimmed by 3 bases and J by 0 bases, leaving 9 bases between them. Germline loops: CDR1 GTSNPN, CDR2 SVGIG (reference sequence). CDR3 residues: CAWRVGSSGNTIYF. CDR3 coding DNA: TGTGCCTGGAGGGTGGGGAGCTCTGGAAACACCATATATTTT.

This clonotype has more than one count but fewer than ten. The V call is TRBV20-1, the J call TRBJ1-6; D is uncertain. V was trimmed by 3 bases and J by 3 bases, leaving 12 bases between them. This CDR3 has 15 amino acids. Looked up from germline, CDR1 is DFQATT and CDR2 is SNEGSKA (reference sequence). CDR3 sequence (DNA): TGCAGTGCTAGCGACCGCTGGGGCTATAATTCACCCCTCCACTTT. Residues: CSASDRWGYNSPLHF.

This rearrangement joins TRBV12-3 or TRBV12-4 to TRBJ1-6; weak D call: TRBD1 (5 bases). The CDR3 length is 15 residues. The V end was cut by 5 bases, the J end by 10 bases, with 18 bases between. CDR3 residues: CASSASGSGYSPLHF. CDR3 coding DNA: TGTGCCAGCAGTGCCTCAGGGAGTGGGTACTCACCCCTCCACTTT.

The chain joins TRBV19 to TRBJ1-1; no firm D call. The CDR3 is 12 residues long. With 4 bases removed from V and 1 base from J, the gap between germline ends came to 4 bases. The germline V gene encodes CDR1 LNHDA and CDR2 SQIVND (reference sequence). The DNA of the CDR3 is TGTGCCAGTAGTAGACAGAACACTGAAGCTTTCTTT. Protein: CASSRQNTEAFF.

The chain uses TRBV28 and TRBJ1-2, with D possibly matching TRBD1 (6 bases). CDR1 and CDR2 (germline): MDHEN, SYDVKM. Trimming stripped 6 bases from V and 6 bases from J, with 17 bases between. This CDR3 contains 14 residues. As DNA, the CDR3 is TGTGCCAGCAGCGGGGGCAAAAGGATGGATGGCTACACCTTC. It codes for CASSGGKRMDGYTF.

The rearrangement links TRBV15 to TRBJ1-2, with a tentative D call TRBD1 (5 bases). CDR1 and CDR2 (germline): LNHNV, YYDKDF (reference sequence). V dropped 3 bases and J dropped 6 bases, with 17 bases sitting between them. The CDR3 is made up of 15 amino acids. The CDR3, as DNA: TGTGCCACCAGCAGGCCCGGGGCCCGGACCAATGGCTACACCTTC. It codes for CATSRPGARTNGYTF.

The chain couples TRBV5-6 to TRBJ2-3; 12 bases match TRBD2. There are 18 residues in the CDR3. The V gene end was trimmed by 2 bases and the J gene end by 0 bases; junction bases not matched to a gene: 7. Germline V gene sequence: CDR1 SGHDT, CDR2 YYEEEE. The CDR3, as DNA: TGTGCCAGCAGCTTCGGACTAGCGGGAACCTCTAGCACAGATACGCAGTATTTT. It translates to CASSFGLAGTSSTDTQYF.

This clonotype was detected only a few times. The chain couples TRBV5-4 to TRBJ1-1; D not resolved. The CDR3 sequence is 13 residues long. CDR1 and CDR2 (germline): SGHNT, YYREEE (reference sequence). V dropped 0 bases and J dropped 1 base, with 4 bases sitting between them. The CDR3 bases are TGTGCCAGCAGCTTGGCCCCGAACACTGAAGCTTTCTTT. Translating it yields CASSLAPNTEAFF.

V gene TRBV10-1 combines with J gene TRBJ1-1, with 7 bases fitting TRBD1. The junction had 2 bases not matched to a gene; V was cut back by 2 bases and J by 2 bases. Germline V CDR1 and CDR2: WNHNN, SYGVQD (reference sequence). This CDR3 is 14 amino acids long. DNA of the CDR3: TGCGCCAGCAGTGAGGACAGGGTTAACACTGAAGCTTTCTTT. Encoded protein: CASSEDRVNTEAFF.

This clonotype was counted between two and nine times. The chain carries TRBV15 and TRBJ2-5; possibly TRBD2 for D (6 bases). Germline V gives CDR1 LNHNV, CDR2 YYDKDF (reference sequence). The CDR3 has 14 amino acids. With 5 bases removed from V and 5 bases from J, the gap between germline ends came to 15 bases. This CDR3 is CATSAGLTWETQYF. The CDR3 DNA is TGTGCCACCAGCGCGGGACTTACGTGGGAGACCCAGTACTTC.